A single sample gave rise to the 29 T cell receptor beta chains below, sequenced in a study of regulatory T cells in long-lasting Graves disease. Investigators prepared the TCR beta libraries by applying iRepertoire HTBI primers and Arm-PCR of CDR3 regions. From the multiplex PCR reads, TCRdb called clonotypes with MiXCR, one entry per CDR3 protein. The table includes roughly 430,000 distinct CDR3 sequences, 21% detected once. The time point is: persistent/refractory GD, antithyroid drugs over 5 years with positive TRAb. The authors made the TCR library using RNA they extracted from PBMCs. The sample was peripheral blood mononuclear cells (PBMCs), taken when the disease was refractory, from a patient treated with antithyroid drugs. The receptors were gathered from a female donor with Graves disease.

This clonotype showed up many times. The chain recombines TRBV28 with TRBJ2-4, with D perhaps TRBD2 (5 bases). CDR3 length: 17 residues. Germline assignment: CDR1 MDHEN and CDR2 SYDVKM. Between the trimmed V and J ends, which lost 5 bases and 3 bases, there was a span of 20 bases. For the CDR3, the DNA is TGTGCCAGCAGTCCATTGGGCATCGGTCGGGGCAAAAACATTCAGTACTTC. Its translation is CASSPLGIGRGKNIQYF.

The chain couples TRBV19 to TRBJ1-5; 9 bases agree with TRBD1. This CDR3 region has 14 residues. Germline V gene data show CDR1 as LNHDA and CDR2 as SQIVND (reference sequence). Trimming at V came to 5 bases and at J to 6 bases, leaving 5 bases not matched to a gene. DNA of the CDR3: TGTGCCAGTAGTCCCGGACAGGGGAGTCAGCCCCAGCATTTT. Its protein is CASSPGQGSQPQHF.

The table lists this clonotype with many counts. The chain joins TRBV7-2 to TRBJ2-7; tentative D call: TRBD1 (7 bases). The V and J ends lost 5 bases and 3 bases respectively, with 17 bases between them. The CDR3 has 15 residues. Germline CDR1 SGHTA, CDR2 FQGNSA. CDR3 region: CASSTRGAGGYEQYF. CDR3 nucleotide sequence: TGTGCCAGCAGCACTCGCGGGGCAGGGGGCTACGAGCAGTACTTC.

This clonotype appeared many times. The J gene is TRBJ2-7, the V gene TRBV27; the D gene is possibly TRBD1 (6 bases). The CDR3 contains 13 residues. Trimming shortened V by 6 bases and J by 7 bases, and 16 bases separated the two germline ends. Per germline, CDR1 MNHEY and CDR2 SMNVEV (reference sequence). The CDR3 protein is CASSWDKEREQYF. Written as DNA, the CDR3 is TGTGCCAGCAGCTGGGACAAAGAACGGGAGCAGTACTTC.

This clonotype was counted ten times or more. V usage is TRBV28 and J usage is TRBJ2-7, with TRBD1 matching over 7 bases. V was pared by 9 bases and J by 0 bases, with 8 bases of the junction left unmatched. The CDR3 loop spans 14 amino acids. The germline gives CDR1 MDHEN, CDR2 SYDVKM. The CDR3 reads CASKERDSSYEQYF. The CDR3 DNA sequence: TGTGCCAGTAAGGAACGGGACAGCTCCTACGAGCAGTACTTC. Variable domain in full (rest from reference TRBV28 and TRBJ2-7): DVKVTQSSRYLVKRTGEKVFLECVQDMDHENMFWYRQDPGLGLRLIYFSYDVKMKEKGDIPEGYSVSREKKERFSLILESASTNQTSMYLCASKERDSSYEQYFGPGTRLTVT.

The chain recombines TRBV25-1 with TRBJ1-1; TRBD1 agrees at 7 bases. This CDR3 has 16 amino acids. Trimming removed 2 bases from V and 0 bases from J; junction bases left unmatched: 6. Germline V gives CDR1 MGHDK, CDR2 SYGVNS. CDR3 residues: CASSEGDREMNTEAFF. Here the CDR3 DNA reads TGTGCCAGCAGTGAAGGGGACAGAGAAATGAACACTGAAGCTTTCTTT.

In regard to this clonotype: The junction does not match germline at one end; this may be a read error. The V gene is TRBV12-3 or TRBV12-4, the J gene TRBJ1-3, with a possible D match to TRBD1 (5 bases). The CDR3 sequence is 16 residues long. As DNA, the CDR3 is TGTGCCAGCAGTTTACTAATGGTCCCAGGGCTAAACACCACATATTTT. It encodes CASSLLMVPGLNTTYF.

This clonotype was counted ten times or more. J is TRBJ2-6 and V is TRBV6-1; D might be TRBD2 (6 bases). The germline V and J ends were trimmed by 7 bases and 4 bases, with 14 bases remaining between them. Germline loops: CDR1 MNHNS, CDR2 SASEGT. The CDR3 sequence is 15 residues long. The CDR3 nucleotides are TGTGCCAGCACTGGACTAACTACAGGGGCCAACGTCCTGACTTTC. Protein product: CASTGLTTGANVLTF.

The table lists this clonotype with a few counts. This chain uses TRBV3-1 with TRBJ2-2; 13 nucleotides match TRBD2. After removal of 1 base from V and 5 bases from J, the junction contained 1 base not matched to a gene. CDR1 and CDR2 (germline): LGHDT, YNNKEL (reference sequence). This CDR3 has 16 amino acids. CDR3 bases: TGTGCCAGCAGCCAAGGACTAGCGGGAGGAACCGGGGAGCTGTTTTTT. Translating gives CASSQGLAGGTGELFF.

This clonotype was detected a few times. The V and J genes are TRBV12-3 or TRBV12-4 and TRBJ2-7, with 12 bases identical to TRBD1. This CDR3 region has 16 residues. V was clipped by 6 bases and J by 9 bases; unmatched bases: 15. In nucleotides, the CDR3 is TGTGCCAGCAGCCGAAGACCGGGACAGGGGGCTCTCGGGCAGTACTTC. This gives the protein CASSRRPGQGALGQYF.

This clonotype was observed a handful of times. V gene TRBV29-1 combines with J gene TRBJ1-1; possibly TRBD1 for D (6 bases). Per the germline V gene, CDR1 is SQVTM and CDR2 is ANQGSEA. Trimming cost V 7 bases and J 1 base, with 13 bases left between them. The CDR3 consists of 13 residues. CDR3 DNA: TGCAGCGCACCCACGGGACAGAACACTGAAGCTTTCTTT. Protein sequence: CSAPTGQNTEAFF.

This chain connects TRBV10-3 to TRBJ1-1; the D gene is possibly TRBD1 (5 bases). The V and J ends lost 7 bases and 2 bases respectively, with 11 bases between them. This CDR3 contains 13 residues. Germline lookup yields CDR1 ENHRY and CDR2 SYGVKD. This chain's CDR3 is CAITKDKNTEAFF. CDR3 sequence (DNA): TGTGCCATCACCAAGGACAAAAACACTGAAGCTTTCTTT.

This clonotype was seen ten or more times. This chain connects TRBV2 to TRBJ2-2; D unresolved. The germline CDR1 and CDR2 sequences are SNHLY and FYNNEI. The V and J ends lost 3 bases and 3 bases respectively, with 8 bases between them. The CDR3 covers 14 residues. CDR3 amino acids: CASSDVYHTGELFF. In DNA, the CDR3 is TGTGCCAGCAGTGATGTCTATCACACCGGGGAGCTGTTTTTT.

V usage is TRBV28 and J usage is TRBJ2-1; possibly TRBD2 for D (6 bases). The CDR3 has 15 residues. Germline loops: CDR1 MDHEN, CDR2 SYDVKM. Trimming stripped 5 bases from V and 8 bases from J, with 19 bases between. The CDR3 DNA sequence: TGTGCCAGCAGTGGAGGTGGTAGCTGGGGGGATGAGCAGTTCTTC. The encoded protein is CASSGGGSWGDEQFF.

A remark on this clonotype: Being one base from a much bigger clone, this may be a read error. The rearrangement links TRBV7-3 to TRBJ2-2; 7 bases align to TRBD2. This CDR3 spans 16 amino acids. In germline, CDR1 is SGHTA, CDR2 FQGTGA. CDR3 residues: CASSLTTSPSSGGLFF. Here the CDR3 DNA reads TGTGCCAGCAGCTTGACGACTAGCCCCTCCTCCGGGGGGCTGTTTTTT.

Concerning this clonotype itself: It differs at one base from a far larger clone, so likely a read error. The CDR3 sequence is CASSDRQSQETQYF. CDR3 coding DNA: TGTGCCAGCAGTGACCGACAGAGCCAAGAGACCCAGTACTTC. The V gene is TRBV6-2 or TRBV6-3, the J gene TRBJ2-5; D possibly corresponds to TRBD1 (5 bases). The CDR3 sequence is 14 residues long. CDR1 is MNHEY and CDR2 is SVGEGT in the germline V gene. Trimming left V 5 bases short and J 1 base short, with 11 bases between.

In its sample, this clonotype was seen many times. The rearrangement joins TRBV3-1 to TRBJ2-2; tentatively, D is TRBD1 (6 bases). The CDR3 is 12 amino acids. Germline V CDR1 and CDR2: LGHDT, YNNKEL (reference sequence). V was trimmed by 6 bases and J by 7 bases, leaving 9 bases between them. CDR3 sequence reads: CASSQGYGELFF. In DNA, the CDR3 is TGTGCCAGCAGTCAGGGGTACGGGGAGCTGTTTTTT.

A note on this clonotype: A much larger clonotype is one base distant, so this may be a read error. Given the absence of the conserved phenylalanine or tryptophan at the CDR3 end, a read error is likely. The DNA is omitted, as the CDR3 cannot be located on it reliably, and the CDR3 follows TCRdb's listing. The chain is built from TRBV20-1 and TRBJ1-2; the table's D gene call, TRBD1, was not cross checked with the DNA. Per the germline V gene, CDR1 is DFQATT and CDR2 is SNEGSKA (reference sequence). With termini counted, the CDR3 has 12 amino acids. The CDR3 region is CSARGGDRECTS.

V gene TRBV29-1 combines with J gene TRBJ1-1; TRBD1 is a possible D gene (5 bases). CDR3 length: 14 amino acids. Germline assignment: CDR1 SQVTM and CDR2 ANQGSEA. V was clipped by 1 base and J by 7 bases, with 16 bases between them. As DNA, the CDR3 is TGCAGCGTTGAAGTTGCTTGGCAGGGCGATGAAGCTTTCTTT. This encodes CSVEVAWQGDEAFF.

The chain uses TRBV3-1 and TRBJ1-1; no reliable D call. The CDR3 covers 16 residues. Trimming cost V 0 bases and J 0 bases, with 11 bases left between them. Germline CDR1 LGHDT, CDR2 YNNKEL (reference sequence). The CDR3 region is CASSQDEGFMNTEAFF. Written as DNA, the CDR3 is TGTGCCAGCAGCCAAGATGAGGGCTTTATGAACACTGAAGCTTTCTTT.

V usage is TRBV28 and J usage is TRBJ2-3; the D is unclear. Trimming left V 5 bases short and J 1 base short, with 10 bases between. CDR1 is MDHEN, CDR2 SYDVKM, per germline. The CDR3 runs to 14 residues. CDR3 loop: CASSPGPGTDTQYF. In nucleotides, the CDR3 is TGTGCCAGCAGTCCGGGCCCGGGCACAGATACGCAGTATTTT. Full variable domain (remainder filled in from reference TRBV28 and TRBJ2-3): DVKVTQSSRYLVKRTGEKVFLECVQDMDHENMFWYRQDPGLGLRLIYFSYDVKMKEKGDIPEGYSVSREKKERFSLILESASTNQTSMYLCASSPGPGTDTQYFGPGTRLTVL.

The chain recombines TRBV19 with TRBJ2-7; 9 bases line up with TRBD2. Unmatched junction bases numbered 12, after V lost 2 bases and J lost 7 bases. Germline V gene lookup returns CDR1 LNHDA and CDR2 SQIVND (reference sequence). The CDR3 is 16 amino acids. CDR3 DNA sequence: TGTGCCAGTAGTATACTCCCAGCGGGAGGCGTCTGGGAGCAGTACTTC. Translated, it gives CASSILPAGGVWEQYF.

The sample holds many counts of this clonotype. The rearrangement uses TRBV2 and TRBJ1-3, with D perhaps TRBD1 (6 bases). The germline CDR1 and CDR2 sequences are SNHLY and FYNNEI. V was shortened by 8 bases and J by 0 bases, with 11 bases between the two germline ends. CDR3 length: 14 residues. The CDR3 loop reads CASGGAVSGNTIYF. CDR3 nucleotides: TGTGCCAGCGGGGGGGCAGTCTCTGGAAACACCATATATTTT.

This clonotype was detected a few times. The J gene is TRBJ1-5, the V gene TRBV6-5; tentatively, D is TRBD1 (5 bases). Germline V gives CDR1 MNHEY, CDR2 SVGAGI. This CDR3 contains 16 residues. V lost 3 bases to trimming and J lost 7 bases, with 19 bases between them. The CDR3 reads CASSYSGSGVGQPQHF. For the CDR3, the DNA is TGTGCCAGCAGTTATTCAGGGTCCGGGGTAGGGCAGCCCCAGCATTTT.

The table lists this clonotype with a few counts. With a much larger clone just one base away, this may be a read error. The chain uses TRBV28 and TRBJ1-4; D gene ambiguous. The CDR3 totals 15 residues. The germline gives CDR1 MDHEN, CDR2 SYDVKM. CDR3 amino acids: CANSSPGSKNEKLFF. Here the CDR3 DNA reads TGTGCCAACAGTTCCCCGGGCTCGAAAAATGAAAAACTGTTTTTT. Filled out from reference TRBV28 and TRBJ1-4, the complete variable domain reads DVKVTQSSRYLVKRTGEKVFLECVQDMDHENMFWYRQDPGLGLRLIYFSYDVKMKEKGDIPEGYSVSREKKERFSLILESASTNQTSMYLCANSSPGSKNEKLFFGSGTQLSVL.

Many counts were recorded for this clonotype. This rearrangement joins TRBV2 to TRBJ1-4; 10 nucleotides line up with TRBD1. The CDR3 length is 13 residues. Germline CDR1 SNHLY, CDR2 FYNNEI. J lost 8 bases, V lost 6 bases, and 3 bases had no gene match. CDR3 residues: CASRGTGVEKLFF. CDR3 DNA: TGTGCCAGCAGAGGGACAGGGGTCGAAAAACTGTTTTTT.

Concerning this clonotype: A read error may explain this, as a much larger clone is one base away. CDR3 region: CASRAPPSAAGELLF. The CDR3 DNA follows: TGTGCCAGCAGAGCCCCGCCCAGCGCGGCCGGGGAGCTGTTATTT. The chain employs TRBV11-2 and TRBJ2-2; maybe TRBD2 (5 bases). CDR1 and CDR2 (germline): SGHAT, FQNNGV. The CDR3 is made up of 15 amino acids.

This clonotype was recorded many times. The chain recombines TRBV20-1 with TRBJ1-5, with D perhaps matching TRBD1 (6 bases). The V gene lost 0 bases and the J gene lost 4 bases, with 13 bases spanning the gap. CDR1 is DFQATT and CDR2 is SNEGSKA in the germline V gene (reference sequence). This CDR3 is 15 amino acids long. CDR3 protein: CSARDPDSLNQPQHF. In DNA, the CDR3 is TGCAGTGCTAGAGATCCGGACAGTCTAAATCAGCCCCAGCATTTT.

The table lists this clonotype with many counts. The chain combines TRBV2 with TRBJ2-5, with 10 bases matching TRBD1. Per germline, CDR1 SNHLY and CDR2 FYNNEI. CDR3 length: 13 residues. V lost 6 bases, J lost 4 bases, and 2 bases stayed unmatched. The CDR3 protein is CASRGTGVETQYF. The CDR3 nucleotides are TGTGCCAGCAGAGGGACAGGGGTAGAGACCCAGTACTTC.